This T cell receptor (beta chain) was obtained from a study of blood T cell repertoires in COVID-19. This CDR3 has 12 residues. V lost 7 bases to trimming and J lost 3 bases, with 9 bases between them. The germline V gene encodes CDR1 LNHDA and CDR2 SQIVND (reference sequence). Original processing methods: Counts of nucleated cells, estimated from reference gene primer amplification, were obtained. Using immunoSEQ multiplex PCR, the repertoire was profiled, and TCRdb retains in-frame clones only, with some absent. V, J and clone size were drawn from that table, and D and trimming were deduced from the DNA. Of about 210,000 clones in the sample, approximately 89% were seen once.

Sequenced material: peripheral blood. The clonotype originates from a woman in her thirties or forties with acute or convalescent COVID-19. The chain joins TRBV19 to TRBJ1-2, with D perhaps TRBD1 (6 bases). CDR3 DNA sequence: TGTGCCAGTATCTCAGGGGACTATGGCTACACCTTC. The encoded protein is CASISGDYGYTF.